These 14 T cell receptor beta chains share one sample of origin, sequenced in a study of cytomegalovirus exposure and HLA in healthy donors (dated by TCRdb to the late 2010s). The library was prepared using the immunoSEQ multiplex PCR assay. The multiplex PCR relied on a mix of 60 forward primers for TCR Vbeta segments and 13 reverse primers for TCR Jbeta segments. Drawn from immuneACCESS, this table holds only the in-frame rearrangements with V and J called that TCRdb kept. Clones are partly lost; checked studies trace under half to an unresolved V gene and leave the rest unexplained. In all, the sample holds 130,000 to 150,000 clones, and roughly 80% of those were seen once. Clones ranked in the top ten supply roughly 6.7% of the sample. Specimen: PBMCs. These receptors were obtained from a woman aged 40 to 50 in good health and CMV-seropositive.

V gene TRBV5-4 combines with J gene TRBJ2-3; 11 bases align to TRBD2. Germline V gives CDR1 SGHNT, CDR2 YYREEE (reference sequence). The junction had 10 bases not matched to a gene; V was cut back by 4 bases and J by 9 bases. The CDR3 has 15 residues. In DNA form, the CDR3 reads TGTGCCAGCAGCCCGGGACTAGCGGAGGGTGGGACGCAGTATTTT. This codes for CASSPGLAEGGTQYF.

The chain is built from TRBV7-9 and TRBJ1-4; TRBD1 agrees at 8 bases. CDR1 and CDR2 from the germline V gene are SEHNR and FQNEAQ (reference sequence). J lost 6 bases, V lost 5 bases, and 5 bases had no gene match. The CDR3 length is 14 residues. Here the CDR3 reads CASSTRTGYEKLFF. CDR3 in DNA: TGTGCCAGCAGCACTCGGACAGGGTATGAAAAACTGTTTTTT. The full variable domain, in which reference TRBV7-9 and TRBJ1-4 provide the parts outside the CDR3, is DTGVSQNPRHKITKRGQNVTFRCDPISEHNRLYWYRQTLGQGPEFLTYFQNEAQLEKSRLLSDRFSAERPKGSFSTLEIQRTEQGDSAMYLCASSTRTGYEKLFFGSGTQLSVL.

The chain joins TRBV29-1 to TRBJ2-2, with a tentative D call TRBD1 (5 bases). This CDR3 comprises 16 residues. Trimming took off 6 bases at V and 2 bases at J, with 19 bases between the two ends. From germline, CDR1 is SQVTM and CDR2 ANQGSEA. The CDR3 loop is CSVATYHRTNTGELFF. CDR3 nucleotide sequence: TGCAGCGTCGCAACTTATCACCGGACAAACACCGGGGAGCTGTTTTTT.

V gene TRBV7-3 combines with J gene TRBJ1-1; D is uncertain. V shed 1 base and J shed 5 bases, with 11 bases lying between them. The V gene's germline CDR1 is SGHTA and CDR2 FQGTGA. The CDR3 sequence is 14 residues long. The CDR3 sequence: CASSLNAGGTEAFF. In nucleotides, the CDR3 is TGTGCCAGCAGCTTAAATGCAGGCGGGACTGAAGCTTTCTTT.

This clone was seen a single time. The CDR3 loop is CASMAGNSYEQYF. The DNA for the CDR3 is TGTGCCAGCATGGCGGGGAACTCCTACGAGCAGTACTTC. The chain links TRBV2 to TRBJ2-7, with D possibly TRBD2 on 6 matching bases. The CDR3 length is 13 residues. The germline gives CDR1 SNHLY, CDR2 FYNNEI. V lost 7 bases and J 0 bases, leaving 10 bases between the germline ends.

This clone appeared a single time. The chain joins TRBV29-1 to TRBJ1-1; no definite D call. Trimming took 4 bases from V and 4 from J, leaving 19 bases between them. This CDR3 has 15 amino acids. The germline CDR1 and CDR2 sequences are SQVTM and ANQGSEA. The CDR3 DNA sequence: TGCAGCGTTGTGCCACCGGGGATCCGAACCACTGAAGCTTTCTTT. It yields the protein CSVVPPGIRTTEAFF.

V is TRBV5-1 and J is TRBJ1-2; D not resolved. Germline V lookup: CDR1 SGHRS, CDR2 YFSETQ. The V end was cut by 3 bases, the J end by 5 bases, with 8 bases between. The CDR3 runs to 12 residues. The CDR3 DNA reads TGCGCCAGCAGCTCCGGGATTTATGGCTACACCTTC. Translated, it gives CASSSGIYGYTF.

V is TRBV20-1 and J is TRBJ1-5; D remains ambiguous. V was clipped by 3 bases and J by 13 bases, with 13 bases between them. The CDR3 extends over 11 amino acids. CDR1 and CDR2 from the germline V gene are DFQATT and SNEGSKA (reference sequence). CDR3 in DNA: TGCAGTGCTAGCGGAAGCGGATCGCAGCATTTT. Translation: CSASGSGSQHF.

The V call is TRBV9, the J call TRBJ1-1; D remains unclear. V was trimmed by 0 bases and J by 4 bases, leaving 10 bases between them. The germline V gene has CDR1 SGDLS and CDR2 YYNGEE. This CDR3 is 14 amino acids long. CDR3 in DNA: TGTGCCAGCAGCGTAGATGCGGGGTCCACTGAAGCTTTCTTT. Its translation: CASSVDAGSTEAFF. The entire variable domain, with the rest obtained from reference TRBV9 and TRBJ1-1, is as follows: DSGVTQTPKHLITATGQRVTLRCSPRSGDLSVYWYQQSLDQGLQFLIQYYNGEERAKGNILERFSAQQFPDLHSELNLSSLELGDSALYFCASSVDAGSTEAFFGQGTRLTVV.

The CDR3 nucleotides read TGTGCCAGCAGCTTCCTAGGACAGGGGGCGGGGGGCACTGAAGCTTTCTTT. Protein: CASSFLGQGAGGTEAFF. The chain links TRBV7-2 to TRBJ1-1; TRBD1 aligns across 11 bases. The length of the CDR3 is 17 residues. V gave up 3 bases and J gave up 4 bases; unmatched junction bases: 10. Per germline, CDR1 SGHTA and CDR2 FQGNSA.

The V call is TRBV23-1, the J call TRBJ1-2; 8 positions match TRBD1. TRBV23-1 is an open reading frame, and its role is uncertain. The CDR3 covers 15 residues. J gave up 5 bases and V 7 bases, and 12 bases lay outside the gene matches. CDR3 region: CASTLRTGRGYGYTF. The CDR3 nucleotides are TGCGCCAGCACTCTCCGGACAGGGCGCGGTTATGGCTACACCTTC.

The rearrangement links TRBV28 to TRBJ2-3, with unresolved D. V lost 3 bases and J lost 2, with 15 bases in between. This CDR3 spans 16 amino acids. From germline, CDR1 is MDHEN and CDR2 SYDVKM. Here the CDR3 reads CASSFAAPIHTDTQYF. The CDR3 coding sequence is TGTGCCAGCAGTTTTGCTGCGCCAATTCACACAGATACGCAGTATTTT.

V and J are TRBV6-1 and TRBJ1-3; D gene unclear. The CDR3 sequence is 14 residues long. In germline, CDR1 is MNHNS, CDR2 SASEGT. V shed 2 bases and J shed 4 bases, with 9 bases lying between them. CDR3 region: CASSEYGRGNTIYF. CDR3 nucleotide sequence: TGTGCCAGCAGTGAATATGGGCGCGGAAACACCATATATTTT.

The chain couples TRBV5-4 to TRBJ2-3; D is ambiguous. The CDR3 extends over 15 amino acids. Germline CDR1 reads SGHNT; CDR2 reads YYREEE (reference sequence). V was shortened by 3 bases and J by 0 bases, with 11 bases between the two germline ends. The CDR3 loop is CASSSAQYSTDTQYF. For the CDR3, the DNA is TGTGCCAGCAGCTCAGCGCAGTACAGCACAGATACGCAGTATTTT.